This is a list of T cell receptor beta chains from one sample in a study of OX40 agonist ivuxolimab in advanced cancers. Repertoires were generated with immunoSEQ multiplex PCR, while TCRdb's copy carries only in-frame clones and drops some. The sample records tens of thousands of clones, about nine tenths being singletons. The source was CD4+ or CD8+ T cells sorted from blood, collected in a trial of the OX40 agonist ivuxolimab. The receptor source for this set is an adult with an advanced solid tumor such as melanoma, head and neck, liver or kidney cancer. CDR3s include the opening cysteine and the closing phenylalanine or tryptophan. The D gene is left open where the match is weak. Clone size is stated in some rows and not others, as once, few, many or a class when expanded.

V gene	clone size	D gene	J gene	CDR3 DNA	CDR3 protein
TRBV28	.	.	TRBJ1-2	TGTGCCAGCAGTACAGCTAACTATGGCTACACCTTC	CASSTANYGYTF
TRBV19	.	TRBD2	TRBJ2-7	TGTGCCAGTAGTATCGTCCTAGCGGGAGGGCCCTCTACCTACGAGCAGTACTTC	CASSIVLAGGPSTYEQYF
TRBV11-2	.	TRBD1	TRBJ1-2	TGTGCCAGCAGCTCAGGACAGGGGACTAACTATGGCTACACCTTC	CASSSGQGTNYGYTF
TRBV28	.	.	TRBJ1-5	TGTGCCAGCAGTTTGCTTTGGGGGTTTCAGCCCCAGCATTTT	CASSLLWGFQPQHF
TRBV7-9	.	.	TRBJ1-4	TGTGCCAGCAGCTCGCAGGGATGGGAAAAACTGTTTTTT	CASSSQGWEKLFF
TRBV4-1	.	TRBD1	TRBJ1-6	TGCGCCAGCAGCCAAGCTGGGGAAAACAGGGGTGTTAATTCACCCCTCCACTTT	CASSQAGENRGVNSPLHF
TRBV7-9	.	.	TRBJ1-3	TGTGCCAGCACACCCGAGGGCCGTTTATTCTCTGGAAACACCATATATTTT	CASTPEGRLFSGNTIYF
TRBV12-5	.	.	TRBJ2-5	TGTGCTAGTGGTTTGTACGGGTTCAGTGAGACCCAGTACTTC	CASGLYGFSETQYF
TRBV9	.	TRBD2	TRBJ2-5	TGTGCCAGCAGCGACAGCGGGAGGGTGGAGACCCAGTACTTC	CASSDSGRVETQYF
TRBV6-6	.	.	TRBJ2-7	TGTGCCAGCAGCTACCGCTACGAGCAGTACTTC	CASSYRYEQYF
TRBV28	.	.	TRBJ1-1	TGTGCCAGCAGCTCCTCCACTGAAGCTTTCTTT	CASSSSTEAFF
TRBV6-5	.	TRBD1	TRBJ1-1	TGTGCCAGCAGTGGCGACAGGGTTGAAGCTTTCTTT	CASSGDRVEAFF
TRBV6-1	.	.	TRBJ1-5	TGTGCCAGCAGCGCCTTAGGGCAGGTGAATCAGCCCCAGCATTTT	CASSALGQVNQPQHF
TRBV5-1	.	.	TRBJ1-2	TGCGCCAGCAGCCCCACACGGGGACCCGCTAGCTACACCTTC	CASSPTRGPASYTF
TRBV5-5	.	TRBD2	TRBJ2-1	TGTGCCAGCAGCTTGGAACGGACTAGCGGATACAATGAGCAGTTCTTC	CASSLERTSGYNEQFF
TRBV28	.	.	TRBJ1-1	TGTGCCAGCAGTTCGGGACAGAACACTGAAGCTTTCTTT	CASSSGQNTEAFF
TRBV6-5	.	.	TRBJ1-6	TGTGCCAGCAGTTACAGGACGATGGGCTCACCCCTCCACTTT	CASSYRTMGSPLHF
TRBV6-1	.	.	TRBJ2-7	TGTGCCAGCAGGGCAAATAGTAGGTACGAGCAGTACTTC	CASRANSRYEQYF
TRBV9	.	TRBD2	TRBJ2-7	TGTGCCAGCAGCGTAGACGGGAGGTCCCCCTACGAGCAGTACTTC	CASSVDGRSPYEQYF
TRBV6-1	.	.	TRBJ1-5	TGTGCCAGCAGTGAAGAGGCGCACGCTAATCAGCCCCAGCATTTT	CASSEEAHANQPQHF
TRBV9	.	.	TRBJ2-5	TGTGCCAGCAGCGTAGAAGGGGGTCAAGAGACCCAGTACTTC	CASSVEGGQETQYF
TRBV7-8	.	.	TRBJ1-2	TGTGCCAGCAGCTCTCTGTCGGGGGCGTCTGGCTACACCTTC	CASSSLSGASGYTF
TRBV5-1	.	.	TRBJ2-6	TGCGCCAGCAGCTCCGTCGGCGTTGGGGCCAACGTCCTGACTTTC	CASSSVGVGANVLTF
TRBV6-6	.	.	TRBJ1-2	TGTGCCAGCATCAGTACGGGAATCTATGGCTACACCTTC	CASISTGIYGYTF
TRBV7-2	.	.	TRBJ2-1	TGTGCCAGCAGCTTAGTCGGTGAGCAGTTCTTC	CASSLVGEQFF
TRBV18	.	.	TRBJ1-4	TGTGCCAGCTCAATCTCCATCGCAGGTCTGGGCGAAAAACTGTTTTTT	CASSISIAGLGEKLFF
TRBV19	.	TRBD2	TRBJ2-3	TGTGCCAGTAGCCCCTGGTCTAGCGGGAGCCTAACAGATACGCAGTATTTT	CASSPWSSGSLTDTQYF
TRBV5-6	once	.	TRBJ1-1	TGTGCCAGCTTGGCAGGGAAGAACACTGAAGCTTTCTTT	CASLAGKNTEAFF
TRBV6-5	.	.	TRBJ1-4	TGTGCCAGCAGTTACTCATTACGACGGATTAATGAAAAACTGTTTTTT	CASSYSLRRINEKLFF